Sequencing of this T cell receptor beta chain was carried out in a study of OX40 agonist ivuxolimab in advanced cancers. Study-wide results and caveats: At doses 0.1 to 3.0 mg/kg, CD4+ and CD8+ clones expanded.

Baseline, cycle 4 day 1, and cycle 7 day 1 were the blood sampling points. The V gene lost 5 bases and the J gene lost 2 bases, with 13 bases spanning the gap. This CDR3 has 15 amino acids. Germline loops: CDR1 SEHNR, CDR2 FQNEAQ (reference sequence). Profiled with immunoSEQ multiplex PCR; TCRdb holds only in-frame clones, not every one. The repertoire holds tens of thousands of clones, with 70% to 90% as singletons. As for this clone: The antigen remains undetermined.

The receptor was isolated from an adult with an advanced solid tumor such as melanoma, head and neck, liver or kidney cancer. The chain carries TRBV7-9 and TRBJ1-3, with a weak D call TRBD1 (6 bases). Sample: CD4+ or CD8+ T cells sorted from blood, taken in a trial of the OX40 agonist ivuxolimab. CDR3 loop: CASSDNRDPGNTIYF. Here the CDR3 DNA reads TGTGCCAGCAGCGATAACAGGGACCCTGGAAACACCATATATTTT.